This TCR beta chain was sequenced during a study of blood T cells in healthy people across ages. A second PCR of 7 to 11 cycles used a sample-barcoded 5' primer and a J-beta primer mix. TCRdb passed the 5' RACE reads through MiXCR, listing each CDR3 protein once. The sample shows hundreds of thousands of distinct CDR3 sequences, approximately 53% of them seen only once. This clonotype was recorded a few times. J was trimmed by 4 bases and V by 0 bases; bases with no gene match: 4. CDR3 length equals 15 residues. CDR1 is LGHNA and CDR2 is YSLEER in the germline V gene. The V gene is TRBV4-3, the J gene TRBJ2-7; 9 nucleotides agree with TRBD1. This receptor was taken from a man between 40 and 49 years old in good health. Sample: blood. The CDR3 region has the DNA TGCGCCAGCAGCCAAGATCTTGGGACAGGGTACGAGCAGTACTTC. Translation: CASSQDLGTGYEQYF.